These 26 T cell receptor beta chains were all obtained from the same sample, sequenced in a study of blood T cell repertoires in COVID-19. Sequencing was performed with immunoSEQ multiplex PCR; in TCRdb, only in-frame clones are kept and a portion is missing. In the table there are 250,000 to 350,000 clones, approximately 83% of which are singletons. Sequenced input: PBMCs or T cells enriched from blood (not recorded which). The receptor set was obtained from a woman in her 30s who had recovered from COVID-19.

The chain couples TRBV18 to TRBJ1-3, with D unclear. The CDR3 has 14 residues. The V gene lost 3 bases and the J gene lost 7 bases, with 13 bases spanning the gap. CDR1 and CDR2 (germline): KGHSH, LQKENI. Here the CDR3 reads CASSPGRPINTIYF. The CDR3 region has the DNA TGTGCCAGCTCACCGGGGAGGCCGATCAACACCATATATTTT. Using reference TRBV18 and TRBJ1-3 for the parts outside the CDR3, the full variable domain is NAGVMQNPRHLVRRRGQEARLRCSPMKGHSHVYWYRQLPEEGLKFMVYLQKENIIDESGMPKERFSAEFPKEGPSILRIQQVVRGDSAAYFCASSPGRPINTIYFGEGSWLTVV.

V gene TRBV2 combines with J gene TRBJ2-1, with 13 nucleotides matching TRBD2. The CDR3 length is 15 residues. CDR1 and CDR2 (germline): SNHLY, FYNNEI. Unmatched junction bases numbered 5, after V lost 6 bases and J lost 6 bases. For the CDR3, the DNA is TGTGCCAGCAGATGGGGGACTAGCGGGGTCAATGAGCAGTTCTTC. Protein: CASRWGTSGVNEQFF.

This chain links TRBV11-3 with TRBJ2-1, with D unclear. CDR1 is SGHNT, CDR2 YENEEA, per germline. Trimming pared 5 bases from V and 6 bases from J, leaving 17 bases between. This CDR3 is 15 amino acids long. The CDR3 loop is CASSPMYASVNEQFF. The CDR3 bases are TGTGCCAGCAGCCCCATGTACGCGTCCGTCAATGAGCAGTTCTTC. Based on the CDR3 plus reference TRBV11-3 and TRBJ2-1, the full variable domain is EAGVVQSPRYKIIEKKQPVAFWCNPISGHNTLYWYLQNLGQGPELLIRYENEEAVDDSQLPKDRFSAERLKGVDSTLKIQPAELGDSAVYLCASSPMYASVNEQFFGPGTRLTVL.

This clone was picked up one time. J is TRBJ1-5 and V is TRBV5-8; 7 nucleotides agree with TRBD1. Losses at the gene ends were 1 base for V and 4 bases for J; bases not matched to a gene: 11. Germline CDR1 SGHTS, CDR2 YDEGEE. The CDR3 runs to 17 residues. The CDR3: CASSLRRDRAGNQPQHF. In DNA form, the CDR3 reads TGTGCCAGCAGCTTGAGGAGAGACAGGGCAGGGAATCAGCCCCAGCATTTT.

The CDR3 region has the DNA TGTGCCAGCAGTTTCGAGGAAGGGACTCCCAATTCACCCCTCCACTTT. Translated: CASSFEEGTPNSPLHF. The gene calls are TRBV28 and TRBJ1-6; maybe TRBD1 (5 bases). The CDR3 is 16 amino acids. With 3 bases removed from V and 7 bases from J, the gap between germline ends came to 16 bases. Per germline, CDR1 MDHEN and CDR2 SYDVKM.

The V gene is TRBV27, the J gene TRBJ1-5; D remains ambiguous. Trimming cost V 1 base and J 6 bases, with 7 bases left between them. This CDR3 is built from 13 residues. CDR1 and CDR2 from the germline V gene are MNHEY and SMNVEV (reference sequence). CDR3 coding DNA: TGTGCCAGCAGTTTATTTTTCGGTCAGCCCCAGCATTTT. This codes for CASSLFFGQPQHF.

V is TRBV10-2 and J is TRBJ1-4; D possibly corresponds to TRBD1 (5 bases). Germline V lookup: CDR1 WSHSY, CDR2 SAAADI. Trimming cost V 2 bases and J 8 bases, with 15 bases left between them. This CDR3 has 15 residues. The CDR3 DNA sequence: TGCGCCAGCAGTGAGCCTGGGGGGTTCCGAGAAAAACTGTTTTTT. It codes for CASSEPGGFREKLFF.

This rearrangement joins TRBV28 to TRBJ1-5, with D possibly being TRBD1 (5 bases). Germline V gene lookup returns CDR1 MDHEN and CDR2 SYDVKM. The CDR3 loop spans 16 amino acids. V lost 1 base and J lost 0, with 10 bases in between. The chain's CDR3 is CASSLFFQGSNQPQHF. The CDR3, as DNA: TGTGCCAGCAGTTTATTCTTCCAGGGTAGCAATCAGCCCCAGCATTTT.

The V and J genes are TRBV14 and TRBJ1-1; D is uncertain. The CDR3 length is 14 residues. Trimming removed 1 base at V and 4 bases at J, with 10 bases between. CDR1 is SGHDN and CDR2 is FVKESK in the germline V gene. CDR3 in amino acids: CASSQAWSGTEAFF. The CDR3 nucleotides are TGTGCCAGCAGCCAAGCTTGGAGTGGCACTGAAGCTTTCTTT. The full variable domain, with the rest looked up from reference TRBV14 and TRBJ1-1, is EAGVTQFPSHSVIEKGQTVTLRCDPISGHDNLYWYRRVMGKEIKFLLHFVKESKQDESGMPNNRFLAERTGGTYSTLKVQPAELEDSGVYFCASSQAWSGTEAFFGQGTRLTVV.

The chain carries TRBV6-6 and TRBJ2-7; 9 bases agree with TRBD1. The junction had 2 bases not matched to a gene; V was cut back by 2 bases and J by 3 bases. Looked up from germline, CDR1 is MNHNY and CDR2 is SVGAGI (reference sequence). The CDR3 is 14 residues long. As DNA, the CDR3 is TGTGCCAGCAGTTACGGGGACAGGGTCTACGAGCAGTACTTC. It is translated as CASSYGDRVYEQYF.

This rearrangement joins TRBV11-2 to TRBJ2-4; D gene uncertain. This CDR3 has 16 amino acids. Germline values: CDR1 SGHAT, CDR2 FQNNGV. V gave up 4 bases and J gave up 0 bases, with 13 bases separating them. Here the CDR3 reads CASSSTVKTAKNIQYF. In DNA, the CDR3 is TGTGCCAGCAGCTCTACAGTAAAAACAGCCAAAAACATTCAGTACTTC.

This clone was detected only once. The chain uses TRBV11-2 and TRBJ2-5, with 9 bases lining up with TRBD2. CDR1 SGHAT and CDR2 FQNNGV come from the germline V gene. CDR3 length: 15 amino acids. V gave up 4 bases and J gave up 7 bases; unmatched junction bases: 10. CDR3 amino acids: CASSSLSGRPGTQYF. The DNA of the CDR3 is TGTGCCAGCAGCTCCCTCAGCGGGAGGCCAGGGACCCAGTACTTC.

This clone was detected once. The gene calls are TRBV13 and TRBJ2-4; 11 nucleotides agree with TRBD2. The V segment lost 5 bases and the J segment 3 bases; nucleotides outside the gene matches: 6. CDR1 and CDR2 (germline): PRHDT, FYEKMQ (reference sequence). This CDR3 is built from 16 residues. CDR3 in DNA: TGTGCCAGCAGCCCCCGACTAGCGGGAAACAAAAACATTCAGTACTTC. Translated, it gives CASSPRLAGNKNIQYF.

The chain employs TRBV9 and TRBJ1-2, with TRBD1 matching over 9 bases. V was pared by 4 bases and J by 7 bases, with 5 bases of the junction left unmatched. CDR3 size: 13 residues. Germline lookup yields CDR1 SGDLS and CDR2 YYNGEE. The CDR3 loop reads CASSPGQGLGYTF. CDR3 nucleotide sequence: TGTGCCAGCAGCCCAGGACAGGGGCTTGGCTACACCTTC. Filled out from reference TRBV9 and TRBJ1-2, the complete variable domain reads DSGVTQTPKHLITATGQRVTLRCSPRSGDLSVYWYQQSLDQGLQFLIQYYNGEERAKGNILERFSAQQFPDLHSELNLSSLELGDSALYFCASSPGQGLGYTFGSGTRLTVV.

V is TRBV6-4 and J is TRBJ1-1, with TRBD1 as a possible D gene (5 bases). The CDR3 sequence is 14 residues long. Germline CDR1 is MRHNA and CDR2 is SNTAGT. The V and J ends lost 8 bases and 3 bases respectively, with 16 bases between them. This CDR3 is CASSASGGDTEAFF. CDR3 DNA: TGTGCCAGCTCAGCCTCAGGAGGGGACACTGAAGCTTTCTTT.

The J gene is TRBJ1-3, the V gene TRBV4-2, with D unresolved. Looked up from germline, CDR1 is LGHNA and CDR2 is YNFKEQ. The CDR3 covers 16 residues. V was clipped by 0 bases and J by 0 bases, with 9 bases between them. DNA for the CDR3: TGTGCCAGCAGCCAAGATCCAACATACTCTGGAAACACCATATATTTT. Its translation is CASSQDPTYSGNTIYF.

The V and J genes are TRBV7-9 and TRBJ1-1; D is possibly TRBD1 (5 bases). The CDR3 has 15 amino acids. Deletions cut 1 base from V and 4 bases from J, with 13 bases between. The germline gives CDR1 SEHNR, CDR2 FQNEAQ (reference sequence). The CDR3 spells CASSLGAGHLTEAFF. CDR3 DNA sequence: TGTGCCAGCAGCTTAGGGGCAGGGCACCTCACTGAAGCTTTCTTT.

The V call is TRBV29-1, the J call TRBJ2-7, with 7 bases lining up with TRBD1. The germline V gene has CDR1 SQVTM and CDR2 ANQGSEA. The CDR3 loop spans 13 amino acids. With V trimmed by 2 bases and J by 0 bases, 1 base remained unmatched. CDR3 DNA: TGCAGCGTTGAAACAGGGGTCTCCTACGAGCAGTACTTC. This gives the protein CSVETGVSYEQYF.

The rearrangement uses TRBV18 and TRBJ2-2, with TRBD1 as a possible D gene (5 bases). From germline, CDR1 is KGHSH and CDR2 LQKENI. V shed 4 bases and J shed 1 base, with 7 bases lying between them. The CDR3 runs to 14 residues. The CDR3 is CASSLGQNTGELFF. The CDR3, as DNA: TGTGCCAGCTCACTCGGACAGAACACCGGGGAGCTGTTTTTT. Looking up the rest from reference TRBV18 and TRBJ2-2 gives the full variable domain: NAGVMQNPRHLVRRRGQEARLRCSPMKGHSHVYWYRQLPEEGLKFMVYLQKENIIDESGMPKERFSAEFPKEGPSILRIQQVVRGDSAAYFCASSLGQNTGELFFGEGSRLTVL.

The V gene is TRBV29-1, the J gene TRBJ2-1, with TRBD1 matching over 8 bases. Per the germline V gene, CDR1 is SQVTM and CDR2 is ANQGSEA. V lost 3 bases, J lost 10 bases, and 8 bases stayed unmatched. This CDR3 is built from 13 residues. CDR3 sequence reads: CSVEKQGAREQFF. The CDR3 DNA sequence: TGCAGCGTTGAGAAGCAGGGGGCGCGGGAGCAGTTCTTC.

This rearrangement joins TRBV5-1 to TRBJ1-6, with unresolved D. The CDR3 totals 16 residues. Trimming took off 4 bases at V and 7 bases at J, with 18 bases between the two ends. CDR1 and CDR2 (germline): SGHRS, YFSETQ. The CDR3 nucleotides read TGCGCCAGCAGCCTCGCGGCAGTTCGGCCGAATTCACCCCTCCACTTT. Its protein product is CASSLAAVRPNSPLHF.

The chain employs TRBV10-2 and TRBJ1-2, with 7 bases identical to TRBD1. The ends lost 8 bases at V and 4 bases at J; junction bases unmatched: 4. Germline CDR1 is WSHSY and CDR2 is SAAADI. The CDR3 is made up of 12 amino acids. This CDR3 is CASQGTAYGYTF. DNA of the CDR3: TGCGCCAGCCAGGGGACAGCCTATGGCTACACCTTC.

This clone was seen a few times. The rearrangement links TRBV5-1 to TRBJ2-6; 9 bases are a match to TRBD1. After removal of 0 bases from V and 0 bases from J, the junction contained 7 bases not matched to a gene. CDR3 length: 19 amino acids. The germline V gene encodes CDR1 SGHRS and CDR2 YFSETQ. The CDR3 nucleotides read TGCGCCAGCAGCTTGGCGTGGGACAGGGAGATCTCTGGGGCCAACGTCCTGACTTTC. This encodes CASSLAWDREISGANVLTF.

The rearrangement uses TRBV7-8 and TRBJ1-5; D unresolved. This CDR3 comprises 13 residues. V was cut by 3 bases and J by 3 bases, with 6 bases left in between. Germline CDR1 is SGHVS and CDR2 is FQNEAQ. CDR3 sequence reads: CASSLTLNQPQHF. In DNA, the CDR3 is TGTGCCAGCAGCTTGACACTCAATCAGCCCCAGCATTTT. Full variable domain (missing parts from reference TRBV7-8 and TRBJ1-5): GAGVSQSPRYKVAKRGQDVALRCDPISGHVSLFWYQQALGQGPEFLTYFQNEAQLDKSGLPSDRFFAERPEGSVSTLKIQRTQQEDSAVYLCASSLTLNQPQHFGDGTRLSIL.

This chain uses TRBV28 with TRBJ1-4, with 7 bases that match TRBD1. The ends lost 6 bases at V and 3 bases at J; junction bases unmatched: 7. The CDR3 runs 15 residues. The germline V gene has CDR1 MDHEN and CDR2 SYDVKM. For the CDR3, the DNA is TGTGCCAGCAGAAATCCGACAGGGTCTAATGAAAAACTGTTTTTT. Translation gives CASRNPTGSNEKLFF.

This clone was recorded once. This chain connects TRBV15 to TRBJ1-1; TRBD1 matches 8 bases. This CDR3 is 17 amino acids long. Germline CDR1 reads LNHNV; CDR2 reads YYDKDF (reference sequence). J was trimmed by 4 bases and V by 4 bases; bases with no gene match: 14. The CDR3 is CATSTGGRGRGGTEAFF. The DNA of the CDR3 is TGTGCCACCAGCACTGGGGGCAGGGGGCGCGGGGGCACTGAAGCTTTCTTT.